This TCR beta chain was sequenced in a study of T cell clonotyping in hematopoietic cell transplantation. Repertoires were generated with immunoSEQ multiplex PCR, while TCRdb's copy carries only in-frame clones and drops some. The data show over 6,000 clones, around nine tenths seen once. As to this clone: The antigen remains unidentified.

Study findings and constraints: After transplant, recipient diversity fell while pathologically expanded clonotypes grew through day 180. CD4 and CD8 repertoire contributions could not be separated without sorting.

The CDR3 runs 15 residues. The J segment lost 7 bases and the V segment lost 4 bases, leaving 6 bases of the junction unmatched. Per germline, CDR1 SEHNR and CDR2 FQNEAQ (reference sequence). Recipients were bled about 28 days pretransplant and at posttransplant days 30, 100, 180. The genes are TRBV7-9 and TRBJ2-1; TRBD2 matches 11 bases. The material sequenced was peripheral blood mononuclear cells, taken 100 days after allogeneic stem cell transplant. The receptor was isolated from a female patient aged 40-50 years who had an allogeneic stem cell transplant from a related donor, so the T cells may come from the graft donor. Some clones in this sample may be carry-over from other donors' samples. Here the CDR3 reads CASSSLAGGINEQFF. The CDR3 nucleotides read TGTGCCAGCAGCTCTCTAGCGGGAGGTATAAATGAGCAGTTCTTC. Supplemented by reference TRBV7-9 and TRBJ2-1, the full variable domain reads DTGVSQNPRHKITKRGQNVTFRCDPISEHNRLYWYRQTLGQGPEFLTYFQNEAQLEKSRLLSDRFSAERPKGSFSTLEIQRTEQGDSAMYLCASSSLAGGINEQFFGPGTRLTVL.